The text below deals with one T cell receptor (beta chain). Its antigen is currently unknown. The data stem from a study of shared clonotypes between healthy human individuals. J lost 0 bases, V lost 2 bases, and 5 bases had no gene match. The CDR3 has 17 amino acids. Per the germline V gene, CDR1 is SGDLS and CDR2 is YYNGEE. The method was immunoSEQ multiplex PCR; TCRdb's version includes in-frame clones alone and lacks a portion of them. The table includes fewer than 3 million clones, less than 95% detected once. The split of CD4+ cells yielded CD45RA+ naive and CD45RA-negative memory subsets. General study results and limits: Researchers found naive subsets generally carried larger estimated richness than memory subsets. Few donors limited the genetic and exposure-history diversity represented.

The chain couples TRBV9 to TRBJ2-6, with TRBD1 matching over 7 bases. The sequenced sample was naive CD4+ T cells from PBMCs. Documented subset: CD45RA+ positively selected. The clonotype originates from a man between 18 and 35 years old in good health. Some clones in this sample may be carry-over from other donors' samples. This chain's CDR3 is CASSVGQLNSGANVLTF. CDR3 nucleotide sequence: TGTGCCAGCAGCGTGGGACAGTTAAACTCTGGGGCCAACGTCCTGACTTTC.